This T cell receptor beta chain emerged from a study of identical twins. General study findings and limits: Fewer insertions marked abundant cord blood beta clonotypes; young adult naive trended weakly, memory not at all. Out-of-frame beta sequences exhibited a weaker degree of excess twin sharing.

With template switching, a universal primer site was added, and the cDNA carried unique molecular identifiers. In TCRdb, the 5' RACE reads were re-called with MiXCR into one record per CDR3 protein. This sample has around 250,000 distinct CDR3 sequences; around 8% occur once, and the top ten carry 3%. Of note for this clonotype: Its antigen is unknown.

The length of the CDR3 is 14 residues. CDR1 KGHSH and CDR2 LQKENI come from the germline V gene. The ends were cut back, 3 bases at V and 6 bases at J, with 15 bases in the middle. These same records also appear under a second study, on yellow fever vaccine responses in identical twins.

Sample: CD8+ T cells sorted from blood. This clonotype was obtained from a woman aged 18-29 years in good health. The V call is TRBV18, the J call TRBJ2-7, with D maybe TRBD2 (7 bases). The CDR3 protein is CASSPTFGGPEQYF. CDR3 nucleotide sequence: TGTGCCAGCTCACCTACGTTCGGGGGGCCCGAGCAGTACTTC.